The source of this T cell receptor beta chain is a study of untreated major depressive disorder. Germline values: CDR1 KGHSH, CDR2 LQKENI. The CDR3 totals 15 residues. Trimming cost V 4 bases and J 4 bases; bases outside gene matches: 8. For this clone: What it binds is unknown.

The table came from immunoSEQ multiplex PCR; TCRdb's copy has only in-frame clones and leaves some out. This sample has under 25,000 clones, with about 92% found just once. Overall study results and limits: TRBV05-01 (Vbeta 5.1) usage was higher in CD4+ T cells of depressed patients than controls. Sequencing showed nonsignificant TRBV25-01 and TRBV02-01 differences matching flow cytometry. A comparatively small sample limits the generalizability of these findings.

The clonotype comes from a middle-aged woman with major depressive disorder. The genes are TRBV18 and TRBJ2-3, with 7 nucleotides matching TRBD2. Source material: CD4+ T cells from PBMCs. Here the CDR3 reads CASSHYGLVSDTQYF. CDR3 in DNA: TGTGCCAGCTCACACTACGGACTAGTTTCAGATACGCAGTATTTT.